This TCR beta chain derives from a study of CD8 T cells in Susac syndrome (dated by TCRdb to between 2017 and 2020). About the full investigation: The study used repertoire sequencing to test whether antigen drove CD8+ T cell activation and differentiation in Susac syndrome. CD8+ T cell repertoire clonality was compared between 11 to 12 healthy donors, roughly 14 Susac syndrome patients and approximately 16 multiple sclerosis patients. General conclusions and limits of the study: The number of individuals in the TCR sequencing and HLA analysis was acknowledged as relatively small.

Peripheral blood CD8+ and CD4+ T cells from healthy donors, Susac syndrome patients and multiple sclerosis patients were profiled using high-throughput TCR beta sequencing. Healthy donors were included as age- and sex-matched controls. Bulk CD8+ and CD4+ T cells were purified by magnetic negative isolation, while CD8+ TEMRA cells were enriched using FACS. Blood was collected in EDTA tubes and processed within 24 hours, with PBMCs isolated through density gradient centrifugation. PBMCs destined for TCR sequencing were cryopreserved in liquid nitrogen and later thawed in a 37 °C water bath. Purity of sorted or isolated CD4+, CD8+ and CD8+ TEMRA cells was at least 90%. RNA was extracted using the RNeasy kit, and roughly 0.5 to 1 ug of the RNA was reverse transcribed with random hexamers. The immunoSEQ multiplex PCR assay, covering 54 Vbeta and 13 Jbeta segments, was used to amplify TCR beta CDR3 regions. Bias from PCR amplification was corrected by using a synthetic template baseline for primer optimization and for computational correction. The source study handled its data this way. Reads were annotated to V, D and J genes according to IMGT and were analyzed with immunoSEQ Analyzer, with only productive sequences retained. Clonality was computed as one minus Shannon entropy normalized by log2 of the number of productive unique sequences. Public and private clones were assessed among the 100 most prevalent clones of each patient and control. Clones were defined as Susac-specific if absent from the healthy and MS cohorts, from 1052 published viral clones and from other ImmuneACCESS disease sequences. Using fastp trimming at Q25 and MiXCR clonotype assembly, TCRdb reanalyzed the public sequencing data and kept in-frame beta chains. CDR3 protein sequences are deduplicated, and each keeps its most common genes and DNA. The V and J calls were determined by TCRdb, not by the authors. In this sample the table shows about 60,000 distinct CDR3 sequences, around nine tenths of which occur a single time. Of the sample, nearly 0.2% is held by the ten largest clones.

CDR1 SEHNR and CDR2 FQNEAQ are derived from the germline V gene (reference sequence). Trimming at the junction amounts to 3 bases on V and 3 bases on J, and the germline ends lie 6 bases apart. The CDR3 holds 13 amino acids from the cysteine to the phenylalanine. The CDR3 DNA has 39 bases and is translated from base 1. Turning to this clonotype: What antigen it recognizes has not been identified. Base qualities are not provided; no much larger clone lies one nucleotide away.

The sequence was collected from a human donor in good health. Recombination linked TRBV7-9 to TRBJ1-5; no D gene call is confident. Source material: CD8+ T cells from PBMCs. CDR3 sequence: CASSFAINQPQHF. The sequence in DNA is TGTGCCAGCAGCTTTGCCATCAATCAGCCCCAGCATTTT.